The source of this TCR beta chain is a study of T cell responses to AZD1222 COVID-19 vaccine. Study results and caveats: Mostly white British, mostly female donors; authors suggested clonal diversity may be underestimated. Reportedly, nearly half of unique spike TCRs recognized epitopes outside B.1.351/B.1.1.7 mutations.

For this clone: Antigen: not known.

Measured with immunoSEQ multiplex PCR; TCRdb has only the in-frame clones, and not every one. The sample records over 95,000 clones, approximately 84% being singletons. Germline CDR1 reads ENHRY; CDR2 reads SYGVKD. CDR3 size: 15 residues. Trimming took 3 bases from V and 7 from J; bases not matched to a gene: 8. Pooled together were second doses at about 4 or about 12 weeks. The specimen was peripheral blood, collected 28 days after the second AZD1222 dose. The TCR sequence derives from an adult who received the AZD1222 COVID-19 vaccine. The chain recombines TRBV10-3 with TRBJ1-5; 8 bases map to TRBD1. As DNA, the CDR3 is TGTGCCATCAGTGAACACCAGGGGGCACGCCAGCCCCAGCATTTT. As protein: CAISEHQGARQPQHF.